A selection of T cell receptor beta chains follows, all from one sample in a study of tumor-infiltrating lymphocytes in primary liver carcinoma. TCRdb used MiXCR to reprocess the multiplex PCR reads, holding one entry per CDR3 protein. This sample has nearly 200,000 distinct CDR3 sequences, with roughly two thirds found just once. The sequencing sample was made of peripheral blood. Receptors originate from a woman aged 55-69 years with primary liver carcinoma and hepatitis B virus infection. Each CDR3 is given with its conserved first and last residue. The order of the fields is J gene, V gene, clone size, D gene, CDR3 DNA, CDR3 protein. D genes are given only for firm matches. A row's size may be missing; if present it is once, few, many or a size class.

j_gene: TRBJ1-2
v_gene: TRBV28
abundance: .
d_gene: .
CDR3nt: TGTGCCAGCCGGAGCAGGGGCTACACCTTC
CDR3aa: CASRSRGYTF

j_gene: TRBJ2-4
v_gene: TRBV28
abundance: .
d_gene: .
CDR3nt: TGTGCCAGCAGTTTATATTTTTTGAGGGGGTCGAACAAAAACGTTCAGTACTTC
CDR3aa: CASSLYFLRGSNKNVQYF

j_gene: TRBJ2-1
v_gene: TRBV6-5
abundance: many
d_gene: .
CDR3nt: TGTGCCAGCAGTTATCGGACTACCAGCTCCTACAATGAGCAGTTCTTC
CDR3aa: CASSYRTTSSYNEQFF

j_gene: TRBJ2-7
v_gene: TRBV18
abundance: .
d_gene: .
CDR3nt: TGTGCCAGCTCACCGGGGGCGGGAGAGCCCTACGAGCAGTACTTC
CDR3aa: CASSPGAGEPYEQYF

j_gene: TRBJ1-1
v_gene: TRBV14
abundance: many
d_gene: .
CDR3nt: TGTGCCAGCAGCCAAGCCACGTGGTCGAACACTGAAGCTTTCTTT
CDR3aa: CASSQATWSNTEAFF

j_gene: TRBJ2-3
v_gene: TRBV4-2
abundance: many
d_gene: TRBD2
CDR3nt: TGTGCCAGCAGCCATCCCCTAGCGGGAGAGGGAGATACGCAGTATTTT
CDR3aa: CASSHPLAGEGDTQYF

j_gene: TRBJ2-5
v_gene: TRBV10-3
abundance: .
d_gene: TRBD1
CDR3nt: TGTACCACCCAGGGACAGAGCCAAGAGACCCAGTACTTC
CDR3aa: CTTQGQSQETQYF

j_gene: TRBJ2-2
v_gene: TRBV10-3
abundance: .
d_gene: .
CDR3nt: TGCGCCATCAGAGATCGACCCGGGGAGCTGTTTTTT
CDR3aa: CAIRDRPGELFF

j_gene: TRBJ2-1
v_gene: TRBV28
abundance: .
d_gene: .
CDR3nt: TGTACCAGCAGCCACCCGAGGACGTCTTCATATGAGCAGTTCTTC
CDR3aa: CTSSHPRTSSYEQFF

j_gene: TRBJ2-5
v_gene: TRBV11-1
abundance: .
d_gene: .
CDR3nt: TGTGCCAGCAACCCGGGCACGTATAGCGCCTTACAAGAGACCCAGTACTTC
CDR3aa: CASNPGTYSALQETQYF

j_gene: TRBJ2-7
v_gene: TRBV29-1
abundance: .
d_gene: .
CDR3nt: TGCAGCGCTGGCCCGGGGGGCGACGATCAGTGCTTC
CDR3aa: CSAGPGGDDQCF

j_gene: TRBJ1-3
v_gene: TRBV11-2
abundance: .
d_gene: .
CDR3nt: TGTGCCAGTAGCTTAAGATGGGGCCCCTGGGGGGCCGGCGAGAACACCATATATTTT
CDR3aa: CASSLRWGPWGAGENTIYF

j_gene: TRBJ2-2
v_gene: TRBV12-3/TRBV12-4
abundance: .
d_gene: TRBD2
CDR3nt: TGTGCCAGCATCGGGGGGCCCGGACTAGCGGTGAACACCGGGGAGCTGTTTTTT
CDR3aa: CASIGGPGLAVNTGELFF

j_gene: TRBJ2-2
v_gene: TRBV10-1
abundance: .
d_gene: TRBD1
CDR3nt: TGCGCCAGCAGTGAGTCGAGGGGGCGAAGCACCGGGGAGCTGTTTTTT
CDR3aa: CASSESRGRSTGELFF

j_gene: TRBJ1-2
v_gene: TRBV6-1
abundance: .
d_gene: .
CDR3nt: TGTCCCAGCAGTGAATTGTTGTCCTCTGGGAGTTATGGCTACACCTTC
CDR3aa: CPSSELLSSGSYGYTF

j_gene: TRBJ2-7
v_gene: TRBV5-1
abundance: .
d_gene: .
CDR3nt: TGCGCCAGCAGCTTGGCAAGCCGCAGGAGCTCCTACGAGCAGTACTTC
CDR3aa: CASSLASRRSSYEQYF

j_gene: TRBJ2-3
v_gene: TRBV11-2
abundance: .
d_gene: TRBD2
CDR3nt: TGTGTCAGCAGCCCAGCGGGAGGCCGCGGGTATTTT
CDR3aa: CVSSPAGGRGYF

j_gene: TRBJ1-2
v_gene: TRBV11-3
abundance: .
d_gene: .
CDR3nt: TGTGTCATCAGCCCGGACACTAACTATGGCTACACCTTC
CDR3aa: CVISPDTNYGYTF

j_gene: TRBJ2-5
v_gene: TRBV28
abundance: .
d_gene: .
CDR3nt: TGTGCCAGCAACCGGGTCCACCCCCGAGGAGAGACCCAGTACTTC
CDR3aa: CASNRVHPRGETQYF

j_gene: TRBJ2-5
v_gene: TRBV6-1
abundance: .
d_gene: .
CDR3nt: TGTGCCAGCGAAGAGATTCCAATGTTGGAGACCCAGTACTTC
CDR3aa: CASEEIPMLETQYF